This T cell receptor beta chain was recorded in a study of blood T cell repertoires in COVID-19. Study background: Sample material is recorded as cDNA or gDNA derived from T cells, B-cell-depleted T cells, or PBMCs.

Original processing notes: Estimation of nucleated cell counts was performed using reference gene primer amplification. The repertoire was sequenced with immunoSEQ multiplex PCR; TCRdb's copy has only in-frame clones and lacks some. The DNA was the basis for D and trimming; V, J and clone size are from that table. Of 200,000 to 250,000 clones in the sample, about 88% were seen once. Sequenced: peripheral blood. This receptor was taken from a woman in her sixties or seventies with active or convalescent COVID-19.

The CDR3 sequence is CASSYRAGYGYTF. The CDR3 coding sequence is TGTGCCAGCAGTTACAGGGCAGGGTATGGCTACACCTTC. The chain is built from TRBV6-6 and TRBJ1-2; possibly TRBD1 for D (5 bases). V gave up 2 bases and J gave up 5 bases, with 9 bases separating them. The CDR3 has 13 residues. The V gene's germline CDR1 is MNHNY and CDR2 SVGAGI (reference sequence).